The 12 T cell receptor beta chains reported below all come from one sample, sequenced in a study of a mutant IDH1 vaccine in newly diagnosed glioma. Time point of the sample: week 35, safety follow-up. The vaccine gave 300 ug of a 20-mer mutant IDH1 peptide subcutaneously per dose. The repertoire was sequenced with immunoSEQ multiplex PCR; TCRdb's copy has only in-frame clones and lacks some. In the table there are about 54,000 clones, around 80% of which are singletons. No antigen has been assigned to these receptors. Material: PBMCs, obtained from a glioma patient whose treatment included an IDH1 peptide vaccine. The receptors come from a woman aged 18-29 years with glioma.

The CDR3 DNA follows: TGTGCCTGGAGTCTCGGTCCGGACACTGAAGCTTTCTTT. It yields the protein CAWSLGPDTEAFF. This chain uses TRBV30 with TRBJ1-1, with D uncertain. The germline V gene encodes CDR1 GTSNPN and CDR2 SVGIG (reference sequence). Trimming removed 2 bases from V and 3 bases from J, with 10 bases in between. The CDR3 is made up of 13 amino acids.

The rearrangement joins TRBV9 to TRBJ1-1; 7 bases match TRBD1. J lost 7 bases, V lost 6 bases, and 12 bases had no gene match. Germline CDR1 SGDLS, CDR2 YYNGEE. CDR3 length: 14 residues. CDR3 loop: CASKGGRGDNEAFF. The CDR3 coding sequence is TGTGCCAGCAAAGGGGGCCGCGGGGACAATGAAGCTTTCTTT.

The chain joins TRBV13 to TRBJ2-7; no reliable D call. CDR1 is PRHDT, CDR2 FYEKMQ, per germline (reference sequence). CDR3 length: 15 amino acids. The V gene lost 2 bases and the J gene lost 1 base, with 12 bases spanning the gap. DNA of the CDR3: TGTGCCAGCAGCTTATCCATATTCTCTTCCTACGAGCAGTACTTC. Translation gives CASSLSIFSSYEQYF.

The V and J genes are TRBV5-4 and TRBJ1-5, with D possibly TRBD1 on 5 matching bases. Germline V gene lookup returns CDR1 SGHNT and CDR2 YYREEE (reference sequence). This CDR3 comprises 14 residues. Trimming took off 0 bases at V and 6 bases at J, with 10 bases between the two ends. The CDR3: CASSLGGLGQPQHF. Here the CDR3 DNA reads TGTGCCAGCAGCTTGGGGGGGTTGGGTCAGCCCCAGCATTTT.

This clone has more than one count but fewer than ten. V usage is TRBV19 and J usage is TRBJ1-1, with 7 bases aligning to TRBD1. The CDR3 is 15 amino acids. Trimming removed 7 bases from V and 11 bases from J; junction bases left unmatched: 19. In germline, CDR1 is LNHDA, CDR2 SQIVND (reference sequence). The CDR3 region is CASIQFGEGAPGAFF. The CDR3 DNA sequence: TGTGCCAGTATTCAATTCGGAGAGGGGGCACCTGGGGCTTTCTTT.

The chain recombines TRBV5-1 with TRBJ2-3, with 8 bases aligning to TRBD2. The length of the CDR3 is 18 residues. Trimming cost V 0 bases and J 2 bases; bases outside gene matches: 11. The germline V gene encodes CDR1 SGHRS and CDR2 YFSETQ. The CDR3 region is CASSLGTSSIIYTDTQYF. The CDR3 DNA reads TGCGCCAGCAGCTTGGGGACTAGCTCCATTATTTACACAGATACGCAGTATTTT.

V is TRBV7-8 and J is TRBJ2-3; the match to TRBD2 covers 15 bases. Germline V gene data show CDR1 as SGHVS and CDR2 as FQNEAQ. The V gene end was trimmed by 2 bases and the J gene end by 8 bases; junction bases not matched to a gene: 14. This CDR3 contains 19 residues. This chain's CDR3 is CASSLHWTSGGAVEGTQYF. DNA for the CDR3: TGTGCCAGCAGCTTACATTGGACTAGCGGGGGGGCGGTGGAAGGTACGCAGTATTTT.

This rearrangement joins TRBV6-6 to TRBJ1-4; tentatively, D is TRBD1 (5 bases). CDR3 length: 13 residues. Looked up from germline, CDR1 is MNHNY and CDR2 is SVGAGI (reference sequence). Trimming cost V 7 bases and J 8 bases, with 14 bases left between them. The CDR3 nucleotides are TGTGCCAGCAACCCAGGGCGGACAGAAAAACTGTTTTTT. It yields the protein CASNPGRTEKLFF.

The chain links TRBV5-1 to TRBJ2-6, with D tentatively TRBD2 (5 bases). CDR3 length: 17 amino acids. CDR1 is SGHRS, CDR2 YFSETQ, per germline. V gave up 1 base and J gave up 0 bases, with 11 bases separating them. DNA for the CDR3: TGCGCCAGCAGCTTGCATGGAGGAGACTCTGGGGCCAACGTCCTGACTTTC. Translation gives CASSLHGGDSGANVLTF.

J is TRBJ2-1 and V is TRBV9; D is possibly TRBD1 (7 bases). CDR1 is SGDLS, CDR2 YYNGEE, per germline. The CDR3 contains 15 residues. V shed 4 bases and J shed 0 bases, with 11 bases lying between them. The CDR3 spells CASSSGGSSYNEQFF. The CDR3, as DNA: TGTGCCAGCAGCTCAGGGGGGAGCTCCTACAATGAGCAGTTCTTC.

The gene calls are TRBV5-1 and TRBJ1-6; 9 bases align to TRBD1. The length of the CDR3 is 16 residues. Trimming cost V 0 bases and J 6 bases; bases outside gene matches: 4. The V gene's germline CDR1 is SGHRS and CDR2 YFSETQ. The CDR3 here is CASSLDRGLINSPLHF. CDR3 nucleotides: TGCGCCAGCAGCTTGGACAGGGGGCTAATTAATTCACCCCTCCACTTT.

There are a few counts of this clone. This chain uses TRBV19 with TRBJ1-3; weak D call: TRBD1 (6 bases). Germline assignment: CDR1 LNHDA and CDR2 SQIVND (reference sequence). V shed 5 bases and J shed 4 bases, with 9 bases lying between them. This CDR3 region has 13 residues. CDR3 coding DNA: TGTGCCAGTAGTCCAGGGGACGGAAACACCATATATTTT. Encoded protein: CASSPGDGNTIYF. Combining the CDR3 with reference TRBV19 and TRBJ1-3 gives the whole variable domain DGGITQSPKYLFRKEGQNVTLSCEQNLNHDAMYWYRQDPGQGLRLIYYSQIVNDFQKGDIAEGYSVSREKKESFPLTVTSAQKNPTAFYLCASSPGDGNTIYFGEGSWLTVV.